The 31 T cell receptor beta chains listed next were all sequenced from one sample in a study of T cell responses to AZD1222 COVID-19 vaccine (dated by TCRdb to the early 2020s). Library preparation employed the immunoSEQ multiplex PCR assay. The clones in this table, taken by TCRdb from immuneACCESS, are in-frame only. Not every clone is retained; where verified, under half of the shortfall comes from an unresolved V gene, and the cause of the rest is unknown. The sample includes 110,000 to 150,000 clones, with 89% observed a single time. The top ten constitute 2.5% to 3% of the sample. The time point tag for this specimen amounts to: baseline before first vaccination. The sequencing here drew on peripheral blood, taken on day 0 of AZD1222 vaccination. These receptors were collected from an adult in good health.

The CDR3 nucleotides are TGCGCCAGCAGCGTGAGCGGGGGCAGGGGGCCAGAGACCCAGTACTTC. Translated, it gives CASSVSGGRGPETQYF. This sequence joins TRBV5-1 and TRBJ2-5; D tentatively fits TRBD1 or TRBD2 (8 bases each). Germline V gene sequence: CDR1 SGHRS, CDR2 YFSETQ. V was shortened by 4 bases and J by 4 bases, with 20 bases between the two germline ends. This CDR3 contains 16 residues.

The chain uses TRBV7-2 and TRBJ2-3, with unresolved D. The length of the CDR3 is 14 residues. Trimming pared 2 bases from V and 6 bases from J, leaving 12 bases between. Germline lookup yields CDR1 SGHTA and CDR2 FQGNSA. CDR3 nucleotide sequence: TGTGCCAGCAGCTTACATAGTAAGGGTGATACGCAGTATTTT. It encodes CASSLHSKGDTQYF. The full variable domain, completed using reference TRBV7-2 and TRBJ2-3, is GAGVSQSPSNKVTEKGKDVELRCDPISGHTALYWYRQSLGQGLEFLIYFQGNSAPDKSGLPSDRFSAERTGGSVSTLTIQRTQQEDSAVYLCASSLHSKGDTQYFGPGTRLTVL.

This chain links TRBV6-1 with TRBJ2-3; TRBD1 might be the D (5 bases). Deletions cut 0 bases from V and 0 bases from J, with 13 bases between. The CDR3 totals 17 residues. Germline CDR1 and CDR2: MNHNS and SASEGT. CDR3 region: CASSEAQVGPSTDTQYF. DNA of the CDR3: TGTGCCAGCAGTGAAGCTCAGGTGGGGCCTAGCACAGATACGCAGTATTTT.

The chain links TRBV5-6 to TRBJ1-2; D is perhaps TRBD1 (5 bases). The CDR3 has 14 amino acids. Germline CDR1 reads SGHDT; CDR2 reads YYEEEE. Trimming cost V 0 bases and J 3 bases, with 9 bases left between them. Here the CDR3 DNA reads TGTGCCAGCAGCTTGGATGGGGGGGACTATGGCTACACCTTC. Encoded protein: CASSLDGGDYGYTF.

The V and J genes are TRBV19 and TRBJ2-2; D unresolved. Trimming stripped 6 bases from V and 1 base from J, with 9 bases between. The germline V gene encodes CDR1 LNHDA and CDR2 SQIVND (reference sequence). The CDR3 totals 14 residues. The CDR3 here is CASRSTLNTGELFF. The CDR3 DNA sequence: TGTGCCAGTAGATCGACATTGAACACCGGGGAGCTGTTTTTT.

The chain has TRBV5-1 and TRBJ2-1, with 12 nucleotides matching TRBD2. V lost 4 bases and J lost 3; bases outside the gene matches: 5. Looked up from germline, CDR1 is SGHRS and CDR2 is YFSETQ. The CDR3 is 16 amino acids. The CDR3 here is CASSPLAGGHYNEQFF. CDR3 sequence (DNA): TGCGCCAGCAGCCCGCTAGCGGGAGGGCACTACAATGAGCAGTTCTTC.

This clone was seen only once. The chain has TRBV7-2 and TRBJ2-6, with a possible D match to TRBD2 (5 bases). Trimming removed 6 bases at V and 0 bases at J, with 15 bases between. The CDR3 contains 17 residues. From germline, CDR1 is SGHTA and CDR2 FQGNSA. DNA of the CDR3: TGTGCCAGCAGTTCCCTAGGTCGGGACTCTGGGGCCAACGTCCTGACTTTC. It codes for CASSSLGRDSGANVLTF.

The J gene is TRBJ1-2, the V gene TRBV28; 9 bases map to TRBD1. After removal of 6 bases from V and 8 bases from J, the junction contained 13 bases not matched to a gene. The CDR3 is 15 amino acids. The germline V gene encodes CDR1 MDHEN and CDR2 SYDVKM. The CDR3 sequence is CASRRRQGDVWGYTF. The CDR3 DNA reads TGTGCCAGCAGGCGGAGACAGGGGGACGTCTGGGGCTACACCTTC.

CDR3 DNA sequence: TGTGCCAGCAGTTATAACAGGGGGCATGAGCAGTTCTTC. Its protein product is CASSYNRGHEQFF. V is TRBV6-5 and J is TRBJ2-1, with 9 bases lining up with TRBD1. CDR3 size: 13 residues. Germline assignment: CDR1 MNHEY and CDR2 SVGAGI. Trimming took 3 bases from V and 8 from J; bases not matched to a gene: 2.

This chain connects TRBV5-1 to TRBJ1-2; D is unresolved. V was trimmed by 0 bases and J by 4 bases, leaving 7 bases between them. Germline CDR1 and CDR2: SGHRS and YFSETQ. CDR3 length: 13 amino acids. CDR3 region: CASSLVVGYGYTF. For the CDR3, the DNA is TGCGCCAGCAGCTTGGTAGTGGGCTATGGCTACACCTTC.

This CDR3 is CASSHPWTHYEQYF. The CDR3 DNA sequence: TGTGCCAGCAGCCATCCATGGACCCACTACGAGCAGTACTTC. The chain uses TRBV3-1 (or the pseudogene TRBV3-2) and TRBJ2-7; no clear D. Germline values: CDR1 LGHDT, CDR2 YNNKEL (reference sequence). Trimming shortened V by 3 bases and J by 3 bases, and 12 bases separated the two germline ends. CDR3 length equals 14 residues.

The chain's CDR3 is CASISQGGYYQPQHF. The DNA of the CDR3 is TGTGCCAGCATATCACAGGGAGGATACTATCAGCCCCAGCATTTT. The chain recombines TRBV28 with TRBJ1-5, with TRBD1 as a possible D gene (6 bases). Germline CDR1 is MDHEN and CDR2 is SYDVKM. V lost 7 bases, J lost 5 bases, and 18 bases lay in between. The CDR3 extends over 15 amino acids.

The chain has TRBV21-1 and TRBJ2-1; the table assigns TRBD2, which was not confirmed against the DNA. TRBV21-1 is deemed a pseudogene. This CDR3 has 22 amino acids. The CDR3 spells CASSKVFSRAVPGEGGYNEQFF. CDR3 coding DNA: TGTGCCAGCAGCAAAGTTTTTTCAAGAGCGGTGCCGGGCGAAGGAGGATACAATGAGCAGTTCTTC.

This clone came up a few times. The V and J genes are TRBV4-3 and TRBJ1-6, with D uncertain. From germline, CDR1 is LGHNA and CDR2 YSLEER. V dropped 0 bases and J dropped 6 bases, with 9 bases sitting between them. The CDR3 is 15 residues long. The CDR3 loop reads CASSQDTALNSPLHF. CDR3 nucleotide sequence: TGCGCCAGCAGCCAAGATACCGCTCTTAATTCACCCCTCCACTTT.

Comment on this clone: Relative to the germline gene, one junction end is altered; a read error may explain this. The chain combines TRBV27 with TRBJ1-4, with D perhaps matching TRBD1 (6 bases). The CDR3 is 17 amino acids. Looked up from germline, CDR1 is MNHEY and CDR2 is SMNVEV (reference sequence). The CDR3: CASSLYPHGGANEKLFF. In DNA, the CDR3 is TGTGCCAGCAGTTTATATCCCCACGGGGGGGCTAACGAAAAACTGTTTTTT.

The chain has TRBV5-6 and TRBJ2-3; 9 nucleotides match TRBD1. The V gene end was trimmed by 4 bases and the J gene end by 1 base; junction bases not matched to a gene: 7. CDR3 length: 16 amino acids. Per the germline V gene, CDR1 is SGHDT and CDR2 is YYEEEE. The CDR3 DNA follows: TGTGCCAGCAGCACCGCCAACAGGGGGCGCACAGATACGCAGTATTTT. Translating it yields CASSTANRGRTDTQYF.

This sequence joins TRBV30 and TRBJ1-5; tentatively, D is TRBD1 (5 bases). CDR3 size: 16 residues. The V end was cut by 0 bases, the J end by 5 bases, with 17 bases between. Per germline, CDR1 GTSNPN and CDR2 SVGIG (reference sequence). This chain's CDR3 is CAWSVGRTGYHQPQHF. The CDR3 DNA follows: TGTGCCTGGAGTGTTGGCCGTACAGGATACCATCAGCCCCAGCATTTT. Full variable domain (remainder filled in from reference TRBV30 and TRBJ1-5): SQTIHQWPATLVQPVGSPLSLECTVEGTSNPNLYWYRQAAGRGLQLLFYSVGIGQISSEVPQNLSASRPQDRQFILSSKKLLLSDSGFYLCAWSVGRTGYHQPQHFGDGTRLSIL.

The rearrangement uses TRBV5-1 and TRBJ1-1, with D hard to call. CDR3 size: 15 residues. The germline CDR1 and CDR2 sequences are SGHRS and YFSETQ. V was cut by 5 bases and J by 1 base, with 15 bases left in between. CDR3 nucleotide sequence: TGCGCCAGCAGACCTAACCAGACACCGAACACTGAAGCTTTCTTT. This sequence encodes CASRPNQTPNTEAFF.

CDR3 amino acids: CASSIGVSEQYF. DNA for the CDR3: TGTGCCAGTAGTATAGGAGTGAGCGAGCAGTACTTC. The chain employs TRBV19 and TRBJ2-7; D is unresolved. The CDR3 is 12 residues long. In germline, CDR1 is LNHDA, CDR2 SQIVND (reference sequence). Trimming removed 1 base at V and 6 bases at J, with 7 bases between.

The rearrangement joins TRBV10-3 to TRBJ1-3; 7 bases agree with TRBD1. The CDR3 is made up of 16 amino acids. V gave up 0 bases and J gave up 0 bases; unmatched junction bases: 2. CDR1 ENHRY and CDR2 SYGVKD come from the germline V gene. Written as DNA, the CDR3 is TGTGCCATCAGTGAGTCCGCAGGGGGCTCTGGAAACACCATATATTTT. Its protein is CAISESAGGSGNTIYF.

The V gene is TRBV7-8, the J gene TRBJ2-1; TRBD2 matches at 8 bases. The germline V gene encodes CDR1 SGHVS and CDR2 FQNEAQ. Trimming at V came to 2 bases and at J to 1 base, leaving 7 bases not matched to a gene. This CDR3 comprises 17 residues. CDR3 nucleotide sequence: TGTGCCAGCAGCTTATGGGCACCGGGGGGGTCCTACAATGAGCAGTTCTTC. Translating gives CASSLWAPGGSYNEQFF.

The genes are TRBV9 and TRBJ2-2; D may be TRBD1 (5 bases). The CDR3 loop spans 14 amino acids. Deletions cut 0 bases from V and 6 bases from J, with 9 bases between. Germline V gives CDR1 SGDLS, CDR2 YYNGEE. The CDR3 nucleotides read TGTGCCAGCAGCGTAGTGGGGCCGGCCGGGGAGCTGTTTTTT. Residues: CASSVVGPAGELFF.

The V gene is TRBV11-2, the J gene TRBJ2-5, with D hard to call. Per germline, CDR1 SGHAT and CDR2 FQNNGV. The CDR3 covers 12 residues. V gave up 5 bases and J gave up 5 bases, with 9 bases separating them. In DNA, the CDR3 is TGTGCCAGCAGCCTCAGAAGGGAGACCCAGTACTTC. Protein product: CASSLRRETQYF.

The CDR3 bases are TGCGCCAGCAGCTTTGGCCCCTCGCGGACCGGGGAGCTGTTTTTT. Translation gives CASSFGPSRTGELFF. The rearrangement uses TRBV5-1 and TRBJ2-2; D is unclear. Germline-derived CDR1 and CDR2 are SGHRS and YFSETQ. V was shortened by 2 bases and J by 5 bases, with 13 bases between the two germline ends. CDR3 length: 15 residues.

The chain combines TRBV7-9 with TRBJ1-6, with 9 nucleotides matching TRBD1. J lost 2 bases, V lost 2 bases, and 10 bases had no gene match. CDR1 is SEHNR and CDR2 is FQNEAQ in the germline V gene (reference sequence). The CDR3 covers 19 residues. CDR3 region: CASSLSGTGRRAYNSPLHF. CDR3 DNA: TGTGCCAGCAGCTTAAGCGGGACAGGGAGACGCGCCTATAATTCACCCCTCCACTTT.

The table lists this clone with a count of one. The V gene is TRBV7-6, the J gene TRBJ2-3; the D gene could be TRBD1 or TRBD2 (5 bases each). CDR1 and CDR2 from the germline V gene are SGHVS and FNYEAQ. The CDR3 sequence is 14 residues long. V dropped 5 bases and J dropped 4 bases, with 13 bases sitting between them. The CDR3 DNA sequence: TGTGCCAGCAGCCAAGGGACGACCCCAGATACGCAGTATTTT. Encoded protein: CASSQGTTPDTQYF.

The chain is built from TRBV7-2 and TRBJ2-2; tentatively, D is TRBD1 (6 bases). This CDR3 has 15 residues. CDR1 and CDR2 (germline): SGHTA, FQGNSA. Between the trimmed V and J ends, which lost 2 bases and 4 bases, there was a span of 11 bases. CDR3 region: CASSLRTVSTGELFF. DNA for the CDR3: TGTGCCAGCAGCTTACGGACAGTTTCCACCGGGGAGCTGTTTTTT.

The rearrangement links TRBV7-2 to TRBJ1-6; 10 nucleotides agree with TRBD1. The V segment lost 6 bases and the J segment 6 bases; nucleotides outside the gene matches: 5. This CDR3 contains 15 residues. The germline V gene encodes CDR1 SGHTA and CDR2 FQGNSA. The CDR3 region has the DNA TGTGCCAGCAGTCGACAGGGGGCTGGTAATTCACCCCTCCACTTT. As protein: CASSRQGAGNSPLHF.

V gene TRBV19 combines with J gene TRBJ1-5; no reliable D call. This CDR3 is built from 12 residues. V was clipped by 3 bases and J by 5 bases, with 5 bases between them. CDR1 and CDR2 (germline): LNHDA, SQIVND (reference sequence). The CDR3 nucleotides are TGTGCCAGTAGTATGGGAGATCAGCCCCAGCATTTT. This encodes CASSMGDQPQHF.

This clone occurred once. The CDR3 protein is CASSPPSRTGELFF. DNA for the CDR3: TGTGCCAGCAGCCCGCCGAGTAGGACCGGGGAGCTGTTTTTT. V usage is TRBV28 and J usage is TRBJ2-2; no clear D gene. From germline, CDR1 is MDHEN and CDR2 SYDVKM. This CDR3 contains 14 residues. V lost 6 bases to trimming and J lost 5 bases, with 13 bases between them.

The CDR3 region has the DNA TGTGCCAGCAGCTTATTGCCCCCTCGGAAGGGGGAGACTGAAGCTTTCTTT. This codes for CASSLLPPRKGETEAFF. V is TRBV7-2 and J is TRBJ1-1; D perhaps matches TRBD1 (6 bases). The germline CDR1 and CDR2 sequences are SGHTA and FQGNSA. CDR3 size: 17 residues. Between the trimmed V and J ends, which lost 2 bases and 5 bases, there was a span of 21 bases.